The 19 T cell receptor beta chains below all came from one sample that was sequenced in a study of T cells expressing NK-cell markers. Each CDR3 protein gets one entry in TCRdb, which reprocessed the 5' RACE reads and gives no DNA. In all, the sample yields about 550,000 distinct CDR3 sequences. Sequenced: blood T cells: a sorted CD56 or NKG2C T cell subset, CD4+ or CD8+ T cells, or bulk PBMC T cells (not recorded which). These receptors were collected from a man in his late teens or twenties in good health.

This chain links TRBV7-8 with TRBJ2-5; TCRdb picks TRBD1, but there is no DNA to check that call. The CDR3 contains 14 residues. The germline V gene encodes CDR1 SGHVS and CDR2 FQNEAQ. The chain's CDR3 is CASSPEGGEETQYF.

The chain carries TRBV9 and TRBJ2-7; TCRdb designates TRBD1, a call that cannot be tested without DNA. Germline lookup yields CDR1 SGDLS and CDR2 YYNGEE. This CDR3 spans 12 amino acids. CDR3 region: CASRGDSLEQYF. Full variable domain (remainder filled in from reference TRBV9 and TRBJ2-7): DSGVTQTPKHLITATGQRVTLRCSPRSGDLSVYWYQQSLDQGLQFLIQYYNGEERAKGNILERFSAQQFPDLHSELNLSSLELGDSALYFCASRGDSLEQYFGPGTRLTVT.

The chain links TRBV11-3 to TRBJ2-1; no DNA is available, so the TRBD2 call from TCRdb remains unchecked. The CDR3 sequence is 16 residues long. The germline V gene has CDR1 SGHNT and CDR2 YENEEA. The CDR3 reads CASSLDGLQVGNEQFF.

The chain recombines TRBV27 with TRBJ2-1. Germline-derived CDR1 and CDR2 are MNHEY and SMNVEV (reference sequence). The CDR3 contains 15 residues. The chain's CDR3 is CASSWGSSSYNEQFF.

V is TRBV6-5 and J is TRBJ2-7; TCRdb gives TRBD2 as the D gene, but with no DNA this cannot be confirmed. Per the germline V gene, CDR1 is MNHEY and CDR2 is SVGAGI. The length of the CDR3 is 17 residues. The CDR3: CASSYSITSGSSYEQYF.

The chain couples TRBV12-3 or TRBV12-4 to TRBJ2-7. The CDR3 runs to 13 residues. The CDR3 sequence: CASSTKIPYEQYF.

The rearrangement uses TRBV4-1 and TRBJ2-1; lacking DNA, the TRBD1 call made by TCRdb goes unchecked. This CDR3 has 16 residues. Per the germline V gene, CDR1 is MGHRA and CDR2 is YSYEKL. CDR3 loop: CASIGSGGSSYNEQFF.

The V call is TRBV6-1, the J call TRBJ2-3; TCRdb lists TRBD2, though no DNA is available to test this call. Germline V CDR1 and CDR2: MNHNS, SASEGT. The CDR3 consists of 14 residues. This CDR3 reads CASSRTSGKVTQYF.

CDR3 sequence reads: CASNKGSGGNYEQYF. The rearrangement links TRBV7-2 to TRBJ2-7; TCRdb picks TRBD1, but there is no DNA to check that call. The CDR3 totals 15 residues. The germline V gene encodes CDR1 SGHTA and CDR2 FQGNSA.

CDR3 loop: CASSSLQETQYF. The chain is built from TRBV12-3 or TRBV12-4 and TRBJ2-5. The CDR3 has 12 residues.

The V call is TRBV6-1, the J call TRBJ2-3; no DNA is available, so the TRBD1 call from TCRdb remains unchecked. In germline, CDR1 is MNHNS, CDR2 SASEGT. CDR3 length: 16 residues. The CDR3: CASSTTLGGGTDTQYF.

The gene calls are TRBV20-1 and TRBJ2-3; TCRdb lists TRBD2, though no DNA is available to test this call. Germline-derived CDR1 and CDR2 are DFQATT and SNEGSKA (reference sequence). The CDR3 has 16 amino acids. CDR3: CSATQREALSTDTQYF.

This rearrangement joins TRBV28 to TRBJ1-3; without DNA, the TCRdb call of TRBD1 cannot be checked. CDR1 MDHEN and CDR2 SYDVKM come from the germline V gene. This CDR3 contains 16 residues. The chain's CDR3 is CASGIPGGFSGNTIYF.

V is TRBV7-9 and J is TRBJ2-3; TCRdb indicates TRBD2, and absent DNA this call remains unverified. Germline-derived CDR1 and CDR2 are SEHNR and FQNEAQ (reference sequence). This CDR3 has 16 amino acids. The CDR3 region is CASSPRVGSGTDTQYF. Complete variable domain (other parts from reference TRBV7-9 and TRBJ2-3): DTGVSQNPRHKITKRGQNVTFRCDPISEHNRLYWYRQTLGQGPEFLTYFQNEAQLEKSRLLSDRFSAERPKGSFSTLEIQRTEQGDSAMYLCASSPRVGSGTDTQYFGPGTRLTVL.

This sequence joins TRBV29-1 and TRBJ2-4; the TCRdb call, TRBD1, lacks DNA for checking. CDR3 size: 13 residues. The germline V gene encodes CDR1 SQVTM and CDR2 ANQGSEA. This CDR3 is CSARQGAISIQYF.

The J gene is TRBJ2-7, the V gene TRBV12-3 or TRBV12-4. This CDR3 is built from 14 residues. The CDR3 here is CASRVRGAPYEQYF.

This chain uses TRBV20-1 with TRBJ1-6. CDR1 is DFQATT, CDR2 SNEGSKA, per germline (reference sequence). The CDR3 has 14 residues. Here the CDR3 reads CSARVPGGDSPLHF.

The chain recombines TRBV6-6 with TRBJ1-1; TCRdb indicates TRBD1, and absent DNA this call remains unverified. The CDR3 is made up of 13 amino acids. Germline lookup yields CDR1 MNHNY and CDR2 SVGAGI (reference sequence). CDR3 sequence reads: CASSYPEGTEAFF.

The rearrangement joins TRBV6-1 to TRBJ2-5; TCRdb reports TRBD2, a call that lacks DNA to check it against. Germline V lookup: CDR1 MNHNS, CDR2 SASEGT. The CDR3 length is 14 residues. The CDR3 loop is CATLLAGGRETQYF.